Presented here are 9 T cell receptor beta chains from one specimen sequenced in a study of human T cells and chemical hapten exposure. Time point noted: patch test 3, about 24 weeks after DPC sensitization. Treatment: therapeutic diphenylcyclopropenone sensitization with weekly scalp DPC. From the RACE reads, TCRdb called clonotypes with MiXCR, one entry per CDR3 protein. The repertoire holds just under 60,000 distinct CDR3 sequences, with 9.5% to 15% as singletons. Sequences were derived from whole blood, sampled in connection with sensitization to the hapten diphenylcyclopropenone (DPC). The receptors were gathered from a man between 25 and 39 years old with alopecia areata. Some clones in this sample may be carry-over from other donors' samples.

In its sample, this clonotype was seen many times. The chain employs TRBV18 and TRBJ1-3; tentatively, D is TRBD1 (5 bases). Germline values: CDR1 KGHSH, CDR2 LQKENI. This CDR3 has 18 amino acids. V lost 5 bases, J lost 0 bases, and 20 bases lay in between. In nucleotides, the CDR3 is TGTGCCAGCTCAGGATCAAGGGGAACACCGAGCTCTGGAAACACCATATATTTT. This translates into CASSGSRGTPSSGNTIYF. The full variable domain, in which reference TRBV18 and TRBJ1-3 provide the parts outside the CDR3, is NAGVMQNPRHLVRRRGQEARLRCSPMKGHSHVYWYRQLPEEGLKFMVYLQKENIIDESGMPKERFSAEFPKEGPSILRIQQVVRGDSAAYFCASSGSRGTPSSGNTIYFGEGSWLTVV.

The CDR3 here is CAISEGRGYEQYF. The CDR3, as DNA: TGTGCCATCAGTGAAGGCAGAGGCTACGAGCAGTACTTC. The V and J genes are TRBV10-3 and TRBJ2-7; D gene ambiguous. This CDR3 has 13 amino acids. V lost 3 bases to trimming and J lost 3 bases, with 9 bases between them. The germline gives CDR1 ENHRY, CDR2 SYGVKD.

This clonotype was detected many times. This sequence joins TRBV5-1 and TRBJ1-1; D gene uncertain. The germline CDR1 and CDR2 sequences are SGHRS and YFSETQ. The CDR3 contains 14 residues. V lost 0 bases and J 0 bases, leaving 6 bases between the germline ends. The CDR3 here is CASSLESVNTEAFF. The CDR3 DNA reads TGCGCCAGCAGCTTGGAGTCTGTGAACACTGAAGCTTTCTTT.

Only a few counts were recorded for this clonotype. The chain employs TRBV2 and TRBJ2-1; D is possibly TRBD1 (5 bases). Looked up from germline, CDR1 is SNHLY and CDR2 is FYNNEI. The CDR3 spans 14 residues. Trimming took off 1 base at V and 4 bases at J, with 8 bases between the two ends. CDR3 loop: CASSEEAGYNEQFF. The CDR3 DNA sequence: TGTGCCAGCAGTGAAGAGGCAGGGTACAATGAGCAGTTCTTC.

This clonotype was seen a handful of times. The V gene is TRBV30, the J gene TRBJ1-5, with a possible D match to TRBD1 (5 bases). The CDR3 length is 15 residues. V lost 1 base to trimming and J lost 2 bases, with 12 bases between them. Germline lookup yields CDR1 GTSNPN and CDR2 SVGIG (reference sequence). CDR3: CAWSAKLGGNQPQHF. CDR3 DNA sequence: TGTGCCTGGAGTGCAAAATTGGGGGGCAATCAGCCCCAGCATTTT.

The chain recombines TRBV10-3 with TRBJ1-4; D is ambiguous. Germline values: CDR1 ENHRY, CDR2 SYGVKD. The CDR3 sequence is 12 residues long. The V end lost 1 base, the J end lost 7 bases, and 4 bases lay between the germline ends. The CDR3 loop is CAISEYGEKLFF. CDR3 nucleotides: TGTGCCATCAGTGAGTACGGTGAAAAACTGTTTTTT.

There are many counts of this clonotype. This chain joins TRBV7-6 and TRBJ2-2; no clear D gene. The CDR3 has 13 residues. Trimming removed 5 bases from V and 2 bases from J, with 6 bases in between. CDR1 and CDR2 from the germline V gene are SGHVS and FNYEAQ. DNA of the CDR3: TGTGCCAGCAGCCAAGTAAACACCGGGGAGCTGTTTTTT. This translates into CASSQVNTGELFF.

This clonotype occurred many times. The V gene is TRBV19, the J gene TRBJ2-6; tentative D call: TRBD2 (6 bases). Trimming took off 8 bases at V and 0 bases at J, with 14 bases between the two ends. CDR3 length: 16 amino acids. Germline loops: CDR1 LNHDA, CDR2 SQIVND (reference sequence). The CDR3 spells CASRPVRGSGANVLTF. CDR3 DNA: TGTGCCAGTCGCCCTGTGCGGGGCTCTGGGGCCAACGTCCTGACTTTC.

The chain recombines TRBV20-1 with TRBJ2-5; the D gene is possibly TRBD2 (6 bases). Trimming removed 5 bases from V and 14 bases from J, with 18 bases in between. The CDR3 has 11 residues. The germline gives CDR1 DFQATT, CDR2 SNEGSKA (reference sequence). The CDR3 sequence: CSALLRGGVYF. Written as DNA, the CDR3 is TGCAGTGCTCTCCTGCGCGGAGGGGTTTACTTC.